The 17 T cell receptor beta chains below all came from one sample that was sequenced in a study of CD8+CD57+ T cells in acquired aplastic anemia. Genomic DNA constituted the template upon which TCR beta VDJ and CDR3 profiling was performed. TCRdb fed the reads into MiXCR, producing one record per CDR3 protein. In the table there are more than 150,000 distinct CDR3 sequences, 48% of which are singletons. CD8+CD57+ cell expansion had been shown by flow cytometry in patients chosen for sequencing. What was sequenced was sorted CD4+, CD8+, or CD8+CD57+ T cells (not recorded which) from PBMCs. All receptors derive from a human donor with aplastic anemia.

This clonotype was counted between two and nine times. This chain connects TRBV10-3 to TRBJ2-7, with TRBD2 matching over 9 bases. Unmatched junction bases numbered 3, after V lost 2 bases and J lost 4 bases. Germline V CDR1 and CDR2: ENHRY, SYGVKD. This CDR3 region has 14 residues. CDR3 region: CAISEAGGVYEQYF. CDR3 in DNA: TGTGCCATCAGTGAGGCGGGAGGGGTGTACGAGCAGTACTTC.

This clonotype was seen more than once but under ten times. The chain is built from TRBV5-1 and TRBJ2-7; D may be TRBD1 or TRBD2 (7 bases each). The CDR3 runs 13 residues. V was cut by 4 bases and J by 4 bases, with 12 bases left in between. Germline V gene lookup returns CDR1 SGHRS and CDR2 YFSETQ. CDR3: CASSIQGGYEQYF. The CDR3 DNA reads TGCGCCAGCAGCATCCAGGGGGGGTACGAGCAGTACTTC.

This sequence joins TRBV24-1 and TRBJ2-3, with D possibly being TRBD2 (6 bases). The CDR3 covers 17 residues. Germline lookup yields CDR1 KGHDR and CDR2 SFDVKD. V was clipped by 4 bases and J by 5 bases, with 21 bases between them. CDR3 sequence: CATSEPAGGVVGDTQYF. The CDR3 region has the DNA TGTGCCACCAGTGAGCCAGCCGGGGGAGTGGTGGGAGATACGCAGTATTTT.

This clonotype appeared many times. The V and J genes are TRBV9 and TRBJ1-3, with TRBD1 matching 10 bases. CDR3 length equals 14 residues. Trimming at V came to 1 base and at J to 7 bases, leaving 2 bases not matched to a gene. Germline values: CDR1 SGDLS, CDR2 YYNGEE. The DNA of the CDR3 is TGTGCCAGCAGCGTACCGGGACAGGGGAACACCATATATTTT. Translating gives CASSVPGQGNTIYF.

This chain connects TRBV6-2 or TRBV6-3 to TRBJ2-7; D is ambiguous. Looked up from germline, CDR1 is MNHEY and CDR2 is SVGEGT. This CDR3 has 12 amino acids. The germline V and J ends were trimmed by 5 bases and 3 bases, with 8 bases remaining between them. The CDR3: CASSRWVYEQYF. DNA for the CDR3: TGTGCCAGCAGTCGTTGGGTCTACGAGCAGTACTTC.

In this sample, this clonotype turned up many times. J is TRBJ1-1 and V is TRBV14; 7 bases map to TRBD1. This CDR3 is built from 17 residues. Germline V gene sequence: CDR1 SGHDN, CDR2 FVKESK. Germline trimming cut 4 bases from V and 0 bases from J; bases unmatched to any gene: 11. CDR3 sequence: CASSLVGTVLMNTEAFF. The CDR3 DNA reads TGTGCCAGCAGCCTAGTCGGGACAGTATTAATGAACACTGAAGCTTTCTTT.

The V and J genes are TRBV29-1 and TRBJ2-7, with 8 bases that match TRBD1. There are 14 residues in the CDR3. J was trimmed by 9 bases and V by 5 bases; bases with no gene match: 15. Germline CDR1 SQVTM, CDR2 ANQGSEA. The CDR3 region is CSVPGQGASGGQYF. The CDR3 nucleotides read TGCAGCGTTCCTGGACAGGGTGCTAGTGGAGGGCAGTACTTC.

The V and J genes are TRBV7-8 and TRBJ2-7; D uncertain. The CDR3 consists of 12 residues. V was clipped by 2 bases and J by 5 bases, with 7 bases between them. Looked up from germline, CDR1 is SGHVS and CDR2 is FQNEAQ. In DNA form, the CDR3 reads TGTGCCAGCAGCTTAATTGGCCACGAGCAGTACTTC. Translation: CASSLIGHEQYF.

This clonotype was observed a few times. This chain links TRBV19 with TRBJ1-6; D may be TRBD1 (5 bases). Trimming stripped 3 bases from V and 10 bases from J, with 10 bases between. Looked up from germline, CDR1 is LNHDA and CDR2 is SQIVND (reference sequence). The CDR3 runs to 13 residues. The CDR3 nucleotides read TGTGCCAGTAGTATTCAGGGAAACTCACCCCTCCACTTT. Protein: CASSIQGNSPLHF.

The chain recombines TRBV20-1 with TRBJ2-5; D ambiguous. Deletions cut 0 bases from V and 6 bases from J, with 11 bases between. Germline loops: CDR1 DFQATT, CDR2 SNEGSKA (reference sequence). This CDR3 is built from 13 residues. CDR3 in amino acids: CSARDPNAQTQYF. The DNA of the CDR3 is TGCAGTGCTAGAGATCCCAACGCCCAGACCCAGTACTTC.

The CDR3 bases are TGTGCCACCAGTGATCCTCCCGGGGGGAAAGAGACCCAGTACTTC. Translated: CATSDPPGGKETQYF. The chain uses TRBV24-1 and TRBJ2-5; 7 bases are shared with TRBD2. The germline gives CDR1 KGHDR, CDR2 SFDVKD. CDR3 length equals 15 residues. Losses at the gene ends were 3 bases for V and 3 bases for J; bases not matched to a gene: 6.

This clonotype was observed at least ten times. The chain has TRBV5-4 and TRBJ1-2; 7 bases fit TRBD1. From germline, CDR1 is SGHNT and CDR2 YYREEE (reference sequence). The CDR3 sequence is 15 residues long. Trimming removed 0 bases from V and 4 bases from J; junction bases left unmatched: 6. The CDR3 DNA reads as TGTGCCAGCAGCTTGGGGATTGACAGGGTCTATGGCTACACCTTC. This gives the protein CASSLGIDRVYGYTF.

This chain links TRBV4-1 with TRBJ1-2, with 9 bases matching TRBD1. Losses at the gene ends were 0 bases for V and 6 bases for J; bases not matched to a gene: 2. CDR1 and CDR2 (germline): MGHRA, YSYEKL. This CDR3 contains 14 residues. The CDR3 region has the DNA TGCGCCAGCAGCCAAGAGGACAGGGGTGATGGCTACACCTTC. Translation: CASSQEDRGDGYTF.

The table lists this clonotype with a few counts. This sequence joins TRBV2 and TRBJ2-4; D is unclear. CDR1 SNHLY and CDR2 FYNNEI come from the germline V gene. The CDR3 runs 16 residues. The ends were cut back, 3 bases at V and 0 bases at J, with 12 bases in the middle. The CDR3 loop reads CASSEVHDLAKNIQYF. CDR3 bases: TGTGCCAGCAGTGAGGTCCATGACCTAGCCAAAAACATTCAGTACTTC. Full variable domain (outside the CDR3, taken from reference TRBV2 and TRBJ2-4): EPEVTQTPSHQVTQMGQEVILRCVPISNHLYFYWYRQILGQKVEFLVSFYNNEISEKSEIFDDQFSVERPDGSNFTLKIRSTKLEDSAMYFCASSEVHDLAKNIQYFGAGTRLSVL.

Many counts were recorded for this clonotype. V is TRBV12-3 or TRBV12-4 and J is TRBJ2-3, with 7 bases lining up with TRBD2. Trimming removed 3 bases from V and 0 bases from J; junction bases left unmatched: 3. This CDR3 has 15 residues. CDR3 loop: CASSFGGSSTDTQYF. CDR3 coding DNA: TGTGCCAGCAGTTTCGGGGGGTCTAGCACAGATACGCAGTATTTT.

This clonotype was seen a few times. The V gene is TRBV7-2, the J gene TRBJ1-2; 7 bases line up with TRBD1. This CDR3 has 15 amino acids. V lost 7 bases to trimming and J lost 0 bases; unmatched junction nucleotides: 8. From germline, CDR1 is SGHTA and CDR2 FQGNSA. The CDR3 sequence: CASNRQGLANYGYTF. The CDR3 coding sequence is TGTGCCAGCAACCGACAGGGTTTAGCTAACTATGGCTACACCTTC.

J is TRBJ2-1 and V is TRBV4-2; D perhaps matches TRBD2 (7 bases). Trimming took off 0 bases at V and 10 bases at J, with 19 bases between the two ends. Germline V gene sequence: CDR1 LGHNA, CDR2 YNFKEQ. The CDR3 is 16 amino acids. The CDR3 nucleotides read TGTGCCAGCAGCCAAGACTGGGGGGGCGGTTCGCGAGAGCAGTTCTTC. Amino acids: CASSQDWGGGSREQFF.